The clone carrying this T cell receptor beta chain was observed a single time. Original processing notes: Amplification of reference gene primers was used by the study to estimate nucleated cell counts. Assay used: immunoSEQ multiplex PCR; TCRdb lists only in-frame clones, some missing. V and J calls and clone size are those listed in that table; D and trimming were worked out from the DNA. Found here are approximately 200,000 clones, approximately 80% of them singletons; the top ten hold more than 4.5%. The sample originates from a study of blood T cell repertoires in COVID-19. Overall study context: Samples came from the United States, Italy and Spain, spanning acute and convalescent COVID-19. In each case, the material was cDNA or gDNA derived from T cells, B-cell-depleted T cells, or PBMCs.

The CDR3 totals 14 residues. Germline lookup yields CDR1 SNHLY and CDR2 FYNNEI. V shed 3 bases and J shed 3 bases, with 9 bases lying between them. The origin of this receptor is a woman aged 60 to 75 who had recovered from COVID-19. This chain uses TRBV2 with TRBJ1-5; D is unresolved. Input material: peripheral blood. This CDR3 is CASSDRGPNQPQHF. The CDR3 DNA reads as TGTGCCAGCAGTGACCGGGGTCCCAATCAGCCCCAGCATTTT.